These T cell receptor beta chains were read from a single sample in a study of T cell clonotyping in hematopoietic cell transplantation. Method: immunoSEQ multiplex PCR; TCRdb's copy keeps in-frame clones and lacks some. The data contain 15,000 to 20,000 clones, 71% of them seen just once; the ten biggest clones take up approximately 10%. The source material was peripheral blood mononuclear cells. The origin of the receptors is a woman in her fifties or sixties in good health. Some clones in this sample may be carry-over from other donors' samples. The CDR3 runs from the conserved cysteine through the conserved F or W. The order of the fields is clone size, J gene, D gene, V gene, CDR3 length, CDR3 protein, CDR3 DNA. The D gene is left open where the match is weak. Only some rows state a clone size, as once, few, many or a class for expanded clones.

NA,TRBJ2-3,TRBD1,TRBV29-1,12,CSTRQGADTQYF,TGCAGCACCCGACAGGGCGCGGATACGCAGTATTTT
once,TRBJ1-5,NA,TRBV19,13,CASSLGSNQPQHF,TGTGCCAGTAGTCTGGGAAGCAATCAGCCCCAGCATTTT
NA,TRBJ1-1,NA,TRBV20-1,8,CSARGNLF,TGCAGTGCTAGAGGGAATCTCTTT
NA,TRBJ1-2,NA,TRBV6-8,11,CASSSFDGYTF,TGTGCCAGCAGCTCCTTCGATGGCTACACCTTC
few,TRBJ2-2,NA,TRBV9,15,CASSVEASWTGELFF,TGTGCCAGCAGCGTAGAAGCTAGTTGGACCGGGGAGCTGTTTTTT
NA,TRBJ1-1,TRBD1,TRBV30,12,CAWAGGSTEAFF,TGTGCCTGGGCAGGGGGTAGCACTGAAGCTTTCTTT
NA,TRBJ1-2,TRBD1,TRBV30,18,CAWSVWDREGDTSNGYTF,TGTGCCTGGAGTGTATGGGACAGGGAGGGAGACACCAGCAATGGCTACACCTTC
NA,TRBJ1-2,NA,TRBV29-1,15,CSAPSGGGINYGYTF,TGCAGCGCCCCTTCAGGAGGGGGGATTAACTATGGCTACACCTTC
NA,TRBJ2-7,TRBD1,TRBV30,12,CAFDRGPLEQYF,TGTGCCTTCGACAGGGGGCCGCTCGAGCAGTACTTC
NA,TRBJ2-5,NA,TRBV11-2,15,CASSLDPGAEETQYF,TGTGCCAGCAGCTTAGACCCGGGGGCGGAAGAGACCCAGTACTTC